Listed here are 29 T cell receptor beta chains from one sample, sequenced in a study of blood T cell repertoires in COVID-19. TCRdb keeps only in-frame clones here, not all; method: immunoSEQ multiplex PCR. The sample shows roughly 150,000 clones, just under 85% of them seen only once. Sequencing was carried out using PBMCs or T cells enriched from blood (not recorded which). These receptor sequences come from a middle-aged woman who had recovered from COVID-19.

This clone was detected once. The chain uses TRBV27 and TRBJ1-1; D is unclear. The CDR3 is made up of 15 amino acids. V gave up 2 bases and J gave up 5 bases, with 15 bases separating them. Germline V gene data show CDR1 as MNHEY and CDR2 as SMNVEV (reference sequence). CDR3 nucleotides: TGTGCCAGCAGTTTACGCGGCAGCCTTGGGACTGAAGCTTTCTTT. It codes for CASSLRGSLGTEAFF.

V is TRBV11-3 and J is TRBJ1-1, with a weak D call TRBD1 (5 bases). The V and J ends lost 2 bases and 0 bases respectively, with 7 bases between them. Per the germline V gene, CDR1 is SGHNT and CDR2 is YENEEA. This CDR3 has 14 residues. For the CDR3, the DNA is TGTGCCAGCAGCTTATCAGGGATGAACACTGAAGCTTTCTTT. Encoded protein: CASSLSGMNTEAFF.

The rearrangement joins TRBV30 to TRBJ2-2; 10 bases align to TRBD2. The length of the CDR3 is 11 residues. Trimming took 3 bases from V and 16 from J; bases not matched to a gene: 5. Germline-derived CDR1 and CDR2 are GTSNPN and SVGIG (reference sequence). The CDR3 region has the DNA TGTGCCTGGAGGGGACAGCGGGGGGGGTTTTTT. It translates to CAWRGQRGGFF.

In its sample, this clone was seen once. The rearrangement links TRBV4-2 to TRBJ1-1; tentatively, D is TRBD1 (5 bases). V was pared by 1 base and J by 4 bases, with 10 bases between. Germline CDR1 and CDR2: LGHNA and YNFKEQ. CDR3 length equals 14 residues. CDR3 in amino acids: CASSQGVQGTEAFF. The DNA for the CDR3 is TGTGCCAGCAGCCAAGGTGTTCAGGGCACTGAAGCTTTCTTT.

The J gene is TRBJ2-3, the V gene TRBV20-1; D remains ambiguous. The V gene's germline CDR1 is DFQATT and CDR2 SNEGSKA (reference sequence). Trimming removed 0 bases at V and 6 bases at J, with 4 bases between. The CDR3 sequence is 11 residues long. This CDR3 reads CSARDMDTQYF. The CDR3 region has the DNA TGCAGTGCTAGAGATATGGATACGCAGTATTTT.

The chain carries TRBV30 and TRBJ1-5; D gene ambiguous. CDR3 length: 14 residues. Germline V gives CDR1 GTSNPN, CDR2 SVGIG (reference sequence). Trimming removed 3 bases from V and 3 bases from J, with 12 bases in between. As DNA, the CDR3 is TGTGCCTGGAGCCCGGGTTCCAACAATCAGCCCCAGCATTTT. It is translated as CAWSPGSNNQPQHF. The variable domain in full, with the rest retrieved from reference TRBV30 and TRBJ1-5, is SQTIHQWPATLVQPVGSPLSLECTVEGTSNPNLYWYRQAAGRGLQLLFYSVGIGQISSEVPQNLSASRPQDRQFILSSKKLLLSDSGFYLCAWSPGSNNQPQHFGDGTRLSIL.

V usage is TRBV19 and J usage is TRBJ2-2; weak D call: TRBD2 (5 bases). Germline CDR1 LNHDA, CDR2 SQIVND (reference sequence). The germline V and J ends were trimmed by 5 bases and 2 bases, with 9 bases remaining between them. The CDR3 spans 14 residues. CDR3 bases: TGTGCCAGTAGTTCACCGGGAAACACCGGGGAGCTGTTTTTT. Its translation is CASSSPGNTGELFF.

Concerning this clone itself: An end of the junction does not agree with germline; a read error may underlie this. The chain carries TRBV7-3 and TRBJ2-2, with a tentative D call TRBD2 (5 bases). This CDR3 is 16 amino acids long. Germline V gives CDR1 SGHTA, CDR2 FQGTGA. The CDR3 region has the DNA TGTGCCAGCAGCCTAACTAGGAGCGCGAACACCGGGGAGCTGTTTTTT. This gives the protein CASSLTRSANTGELFF.

The chain has TRBV7-6 and TRBJ1-6, with TRBD1 as a possible D gene (5 bases). Germline lookup yields CDR1 SGHVS and CDR2 FNYEAQ. Trimming took 6 bases from V and 4 from J, leaving 13 bases between them. CDR3 length equals 15 residues. CDR3 DNA: TGTGCCAGCAGACTTGACACAGGATATAATTCACCCCTCCACTTT. Amino acids: CASRLDTGYNSPLHF.

The chain couples TRBV25-1 to TRBJ2-1, with 9 bases aligning to TRBD1. Germline V gene data show CDR1 as MGHDK and CDR2 as SYGVNS. The CDR3 is made up of 15 amino acids. The CDR3 is CPRQVGQGKTNEQFF. In DNA form, the CDR3 reads TGTCCCCGCCAAGTCGGACAGGGGAAAACGAATGAGCAGTTCTTC.

The chain uses TRBV9 and TRBJ2-3; 8 bases map to TRBD2. V was pared by 4 bases and J by 0 bases, with 4 bases of the junction left unmatched. The CDR3 loop spans 15 amino acids. CDR1 is SGDLS and CDR2 is YYNGEE in the germline V gene. This chain's CDR3 is CASSPLAVSTDTQYF. The CDR3 region has the DNA TGTGCCAGCAGCCCACTAGCGGTTAGCACAGATACGCAGTATTTT. Filled out from reference TRBV9 and TRBJ2-3, the complete variable domain reads DSGVTQTPKHLITATGQRVTLRCSPRSGDLSVYWYQQSLDQGLQFLIQYYNGEERAKGNILERFSAQQFPDLHSELNLSSLELGDSALYFCASSPLAVSTDTQYFGPGTRLTVL.

The CDR3 is CASSQLRGEGDYGYTF. DNA of the CDR3: TGTGCCAGCAGCCAACTTAGGGGGGAGGGAGACTATGGCTACACCTTC. V usage is TRBV3-1 (or the pseudogene TRBV3-2) and J usage is TRBJ1-2; possible D gene TRBD1, 6 bases. CDR3 length: 16 residues. Germline CDR1 is LGHDT and CDR2 is YNNKEL (reference sequence). Deletions cut 2 bases from V and 3 bases from J, with 16 bases between.

V gene TRBV7-2 combines with J gene TRBJ1-2, with D perhaps matching TRBD1 (6 bases). There are 16 residues in the CDR3. Germline CDR1 and CDR2: SGHTA and FQGNSA. Trimming took off 1 base at V and 5 bases at J, with 17 bases between the two ends. As DNA, the CDR3 is TGTGCCAGCAGCTTAGGGGGGGGCAGGGACCGATATGGCTACACCTTC. Protein: CASSLGGGRDRYGYTF.

The chain employs TRBV13 and TRBJ2-7; 9 nucleotides match TRBD1. Germline V CDR1 and CDR2: PRHDT, FYEKMQ (reference sequence). CDR3 length: 14 residues. The J segment lost 3 bases and the V segment lost 5 bases, leaving 5 bases of the junction unmatched. CDR3 region: CASSPGQGNYEQYF. The DNA for the CDR3 is TGTGCCAGCAGCCCAGGACAGGGGAACTACGAGCAGTACTTC. Full variable domain (rest looked up from reference TRBV13 and TRBJ2-7): AAGVIQSPRHLIKEKRETATLKCYPIPRHDTVYWYQQGPGQDPQFLISFYEKMQSDKGSIPDRFSAQQFSDYHSELNMSSLELGDSALYFCASSPGQGNYEQYFGPGTRLTVT.

In its sample, this clone was seen once. In the same sample, other DNA sequences code for this CDR3. The V gene is TRBV20-1, the J gene TRBJ2-1, with no clear D. V dropped 3 bases and J dropped 4 bases, with 4 bases sitting between them. Germline lookup yields CDR1 DFQATT and CDR2 SNEGSKA (reference sequence). The CDR3 has 11 amino acids. Here the CDR3 DNA reads TGCAGTGCTAGTTCATACAATGAGCAGTTCTTC. Translation: CSASSYNEQFF.

This chain uses TRBV18 with TRBJ2-7; TRBD1 agrees at 10 bases. Germline loops: CDR1 KGHSH, CDR2 LQKENI. V shed 3 bases, J shed 3 bases, and the junction held 11 bases outside the gene matches. The CDR3 extends over 17 amino acids. The CDR3 region is CASSPRDRGTRGYEQYF. CDR3 DNA sequence: TGTGCCAGCTCACCGCGGGACAGGGGCACTCGGGGCTACGAGCAGTACTTC. The full variable domain, rest sourced from reference TRBV18 and TRBJ2-7, is NAGVMQNPRHLVRRRGQEARLRCSPMKGHSHVYWYRQLPEEGLKFMVYLQKENIIDESGMPKERFSAEFPKEGPSILRIQQVVRGDSAAYFCASSPRDRGTRGYEQYFGPGTRLTVT.

The CDR3 loop is CASSSLNTDTQYF. The CDR3 region has the DNA TGCGCCAGCAGCTCCTTAAACACAGATACGCAGTATTTT. The gene calls are TRBV5-1 and TRBJ2-3; D remains ambiguous. The CDR3 contains 13 residues. The V end was cut by 3 bases, the J end by 2 bases, with 7 bases between. The germline V gene encodes CDR1 SGHRS and CDR2 YFSETQ.

The chain couples TRBV19 to TRBJ1-2; D might be TRBD1 (5 bases). CDR1 LNHDA and CDR2 SQIVND come from the germline V gene (reference sequence). The V end was cut by 1 base, the J end by 4 bases, with 16 bases between. There are 16 residues in the CDR3. The CDR3 coding sequence is TGTGCCAGTAGTATAGCCCAGACAGCGTCGATCTATGGCTACACCTTC. Translated, it gives CASSIAQTASIYGYTF.

The V gene is TRBV7-9, the J gene TRBJ2-2; 9 bases are a match to TRBD1. V gave up 7 bases and J gave up 4 bases; unmatched junction bases: 13. Germline CDR1 and CDR2: SEHNR and FQNEAQ (reference sequence). This CDR3 comprises 17 residues. In nucleotides, the CDR3 is TGTGCCAGCATCCTCAGTAGGGGACAGGGAAGCACCGGGGAGCTGTTTTTT. As protein: CASILSRGQGSTGELFF. Combining the CDR3 with reference TRBV7-9 and TRBJ2-2 gives the whole variable domain DTGVSQNPRHKITKRGQNVTFRCDPISEHNRLYWYRQTLGQGPEFLTYFQNEAQLEKSRLLSDRFSAERPKGSFSTLEIQRTEQGDSAMYLCASILSRGQGSTGELFFGEGSRLTVL.

Points on this clone: The sample carries other DNA sequences with the same CDR3. The chain has TRBV18 and TRBJ2-2; 8 bases align to TRBD1. After removal of 3 bases from V and 7 bases from J, the junction contained 7 bases not matched to a gene. The CDR3 totals 15 residues. Germline loops: CDR1 KGHSH, CDR2 LQKENI. The CDR3 loop reads CASSPPGGSVGELFF. DNA for the CDR3: TGTGCCAGCTCACCGCCAGGGGGCTCGGTCGGGGAGCTGTTTTTT. Full variable domain (rest looked up from reference TRBV18 and TRBJ2-2): NAGVMQNPRHLVRRRGQEARLRCSPMKGHSHVYWYRQLPEEGLKFMVYLQKENIIDESGMPKERFSAEFPKEGPSILRIQQVVRGDSAAYFCASSPPGGSVGELFFGEGSRLTVL.

This chain uses TRBV2 with TRBJ2-4; tentative D call: TRBD2 (5 bases). Germline-derived CDR1 and CDR2 are SNHLY and FYNNEI. V dropped 7 bases and J dropped 0 bases, with 7 bases sitting between them. There are 13 residues in the CDR3. In DNA, the CDR3 is TGTGCCAGCATGACTATAGCCAAAAACATTCAGTACTTC. Amino acid sequence: CASMTIAKNIQYF.

The chain is built from TRBV6-5 and TRBJ1-3; 7 bases agree with TRBD1. The CDR3 runs 15 residues. V trimming: 2 bases; J trimming: 3 bases; junction bases outside the gene matches: 4. Germline assignment: CDR1 MNHEY and CDR2 SVGAGI. DNA of the CDR3: TGTGCCAGCAGTTACGAACAGGGGAGTGGAAACACCATATATTTT. Its translation: CASSYEQGSGNTIYF.

The chain links TRBV29-1 to TRBJ2-1, with 9 bases matching TRBD1. CDR3 length: 13 residues. V trimming: 8 bases; J trimming: 3 bases; junction bases outside the gene matches: 5. The germline gives CDR1 SQVTM, CDR2 ANQGSEA. Here the CDR3 DNA reads TGCAGCCTCCGGGACAGGGACTACAATGAGCAGTTCTTC. It specifies CSLRDRDYNEQFF.

The chain links TRBV4-1 to TRBJ1-3; 7 nucleotides agree with TRBD1. Trimming took 1 base from V and 4 from J; bases not matched to a gene: 1. The CDR3 runs 14 residues. Per germline, CDR1 MGHRA and CDR2 YSYEKL. DNA of the CDR3: TGCGCCAGCAGCCAAGGGGGACAGGGAAACACCATATATTTT. Translating it yields CASSQGGQGNTIYF.

The chain links TRBV24-1 to TRBJ2-3, with TRBD1 matching over 7 bases. With V trimmed by 10 bases and J by 0 bases, 3 bases remained unmatched. The germline gives CDR1 KGHDR, CDR2 SFDVKD. The length of the CDR3 is 13 residues. The CDR3 sequence is CATAQGSTDTQYF. For the CDR3, the DNA is TGTGCCACGGCACAGGGGAGCACAGATACGCAGTATTTT.

This chain links TRBV7-9 with TRBJ2-5, with TRBD2 as a possible D gene (6 bases). The CDR3 consists of 16 residues. CDR1 is SEHNR, CDR2 FQNEAQ, per germline (reference sequence). Trimming shortened V by 5 bases and J by 5 bases, and 21 bases separated the two germline ends. As DNA, the CDR3 is TGTGCCAGCAGCGGCGAGGGAGGTCGAGGGTATGAGACCCAGTACTTC. This codes for CASSGEGGRGYETQYF.

J is TRBJ1-1 and V is TRBV7-2; TRBD1 aligns across 7 bases. V dropped 4 bases and J dropped 8; count of bases not matched to a gene: 4. CDR1 is SGHTA and CDR2 is FQGNSA in the germline V gene. The CDR3 covers 12 residues. The CDR3 is CASSSQGREAFF. The CDR3 DNA follows: TGTGCCAGCAGCTCACAGGGGAGGGAAGCTTTCTTT.

This clone was seen only a few times. This chain joins TRBV5-1 and TRBJ2-1; a possible D gene is TRBD1 (5 bases). Germline CDR1 reads SGHRS; CDR2 reads YFSETQ. V was pared by 4 bases and J by 1 base, with 9 bases between. The CDR3 contains 14 residues. CDR3 nucleotide sequence: TGCGCCAGCAGCCCGGACACGTCCTACAATGAGCAGTTCTTC. It codes for CASSPDTSYNEQFF.

The chain carries TRBV12-5 and TRBJ2-7; a weak D match, TRBD2 (7 bases). The CDR3 is 13 amino acids. Germline CDR1 is LGHNT and CDR2 is FRNRAP. V lost 9 bases and J 2 bases, leaving 14 bases between the germline ends. In DNA form, the CDR3 reads TGTGCTAGCGGACTAGGGGGTCCCTACGAGCAGTACTTC. This gives the protein CASGLGGPYEQYF.